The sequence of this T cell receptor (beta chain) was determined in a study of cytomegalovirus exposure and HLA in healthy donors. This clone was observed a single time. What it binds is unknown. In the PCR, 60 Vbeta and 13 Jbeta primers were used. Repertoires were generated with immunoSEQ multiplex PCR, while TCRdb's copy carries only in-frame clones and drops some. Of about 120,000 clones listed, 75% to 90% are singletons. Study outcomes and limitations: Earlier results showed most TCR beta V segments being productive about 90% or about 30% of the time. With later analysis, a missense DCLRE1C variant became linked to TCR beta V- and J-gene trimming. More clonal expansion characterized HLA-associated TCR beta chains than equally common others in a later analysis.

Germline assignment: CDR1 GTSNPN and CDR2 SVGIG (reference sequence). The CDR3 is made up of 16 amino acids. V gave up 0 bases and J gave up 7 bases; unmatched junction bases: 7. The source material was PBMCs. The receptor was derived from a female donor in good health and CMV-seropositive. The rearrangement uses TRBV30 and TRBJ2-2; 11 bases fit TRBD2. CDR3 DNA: TGTGCCTGGAGTGTACTGGCTAGCGGGGGGTTCGGGGAGCTGTTTTTT. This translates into CAWSVLASGGFGELFF.